This T cell receptor (beta chain) was retrieved from a study of PD-L1 blockade in urothelial cancer (dated by TCRdb to between 2016 and 2019). A note on the overall study: Every patient began therapy at some point between 2013 and 2015 and was given atezolizumab 1,200 mg intravenously every 3 weeks. TCR sequencing covered pretreatment tumor samples and matched, serially collected peripheral blood taken before and after atezolizumab treatment. The study, an exploratory multi-omic analysis, examined somatic, immune and clinical correlates of response to PD-L1 blockade with atezolizumab in urothelial cancer. About 85% of the roughly 29 patients were identified as males with urothelial cancer of bladder origin, and a prior smoking history was reported by 18 of 29 patients. Blood samples were analyzed at two time points: 3 weeks after treatment start (second dose) and 6 weeks after treatment start. Around 30 patients had pretreatment blood TCR-seq, some 25 had at least one posttreatment blood collection, and some 25 had tumor TCR-seq. An ECOG performance status of 0 or 1 was recorded for the patients, and 0 to 3 prior chemotherapy regimens had been received by the patients. Durable clinical benefit was defined as progression-free survival longer than 6 months, and TCR features were also tested against progression-free and overall survival. Blood samples yielded a median of roughly 140,000 T cells and roughly 83,000 unique TCRs, with median clonality approximately 0.08. Whole exome sequencing and RNA sequencing of pretreatment tumors were performed alongside TCR sequencing in the same patients. Durable clinical benefit was achieved by nine patients and was not achieved by 20 patients.

Notes on this clone: Its antigen remains undetermined. Base quality data are lacking; no much larger clone is found one base away.

V ends up 7 bases short and J 3 bases short, with an unmatched junction base count of 22. CDR1 MNHEY and CDR2 SMNVEV are derived from the germline V gene (reference sequence). Reading from cysteine to phenylalanine, the CDR3 counts 20 amino acids. CDR3 DNA is the only sequence kept; it has 60 bases, read in frame from the first base. Synthetic TCR analog templates were spiked into each PCR to estimate absolute template abundance from read counts. The immunoSEQ assay was used to amplify TCRbeta CDR3 regions from genomic DNA with bias-controlled V and J gene primers. Sequencing of rearranged TCRbeta segments was done at approximately 20X coverage. The study's processing was this. Sequencing errors were corrected by clustering and CDR3s were annotated against IMGT to assign V, D and J genes. Only productive TCRbeta rearrangements were used in downstream analyses, excluding out-of-frame or stop-codon sequences. Clonality was calculated as one minus the Shannon entropy normalized by the log of the number of unique productive sequences. Fisher's exact test with Benjamini-Hochberg correction, using a cutoff of adjusted p below 0.01, was how clones that differed between time points or between blood and tumor were identified. Held by TCRdb, this immuneACCESS table contains in-frame sequences only and omits some clones. Under half of the omission traces to an unresolved V gene where checked; the cause of the rest is unknown. V, J and clone size reflect that table, while D and trimming were determined from the DNA. A total of roughly 62,000 clones appear in this sample, around 80% of them only once. The top ten constitute 4.5% of the sample.

A total of 25 to 35 patients with locally advanced or metastatic urothelial carcinoma, treated at Memorial Sloan Kettering on a trial protocol, made up the cohort. Peripheral blood mononuclear cells were collected from each patient pretreatment and during treatment, giving between 1 and 8 total time points per patient. The Qiagen DNeasy Blood extraction kit was used to purify genomic DNA from total PBMCs and tumor samples. PBMCs were collected pretreatment and during treatment, and were isolated and stored as previously described. What the research found in general, with its limitations: At 3 weeks after the start of treatment, tumor-associated TCR clones in peripheral blood had expanded more in patients with durable benefit (n ≈ 23, p = 0.022). A pretreatment peripheral blood TCR clonality below the median was linked to improved progression-free and overall survival. Because of the small sample size (n ≈ 31) and the many exploratory analyses performed, the results are intended to be regarded as hypothesis-generating.

The sequences come from PBMCs, collected around atezolizumab (anti-PD-L1) treatment. Recombination joined TRBV27 with TRBJ2-7, with 12 bases matching TRBD2. The source of this sequence is a man aged 65-85 years with urothelial cancer. The DNA sequence is given as TGTGCCAGCACCCCCCCCAGGACTAGCGGGACTGTGAAACGAATCTACGAGCAGTACTTC. It is translated as CASTPPRTSGTVKRIYEQYF.